The rows below give T cell receptor beta chains drawn from one sample of a study of beta chain features in type 1 diabetes. Profiling relied on immunoSEQ multiplex PCR, and the TCRdb table lists in-frame clones only, not all of them. The sample carries fewer than 350,000 clones, approximately 15% recorded once. The sequenced material came from naive CD4+ T cells from blood. The receptors were gathered from a young man with type 1 diabetes. The conserved cysteine and the conserved F or W are not part of the CDR3 here.

cdr3_aa j_call v_call
ASSLVPGTYEQY TRBJ2-7 TRBV5-1
ASSDGTGMKNSPLH TRBJ1-6 TRBV25-1
SVALDRRPGTEAF TRBJ1-1 TRBV29-1
ASSLLTSGMGRNNEQF TRBJ2-1 TRBV27
ASSLDSGGSTKNIQY TRBJ2-4 TRBV5-1
SVAGRFRTDTQY TRBJ2-3 TRBV29-1
ASSIPGLRGELF TRBJ2-2 TRBV19
SVLPGRWETQY TRBJ2-5 TRBV29-1
ASKLNRAAGTDTQY TRBJ2-3 TRBV21-1
ASSLFSTNEKLF TRBJ1-4 TRBV5-4
ASSGPGLAGVRTYNEQF TRBJ2-1 TRBV7-9
ASSGGYSDTQY TRBJ2-3 TRBV2
AWTQGGFRETQY TRBJ2-5 TRBV30
ASRREQGWTEAF TRBJ1-1 TRBV7-9
ASSFVGIVGYNEQF TRBJ2-1 TRBV28
ATQVASGVNEQF TRBJ2-1 TRBV7-2
ASSDLGAPGELF TRBJ2-2 TRBV2
ASRDTAYEQY TRBJ2-7 TRBV5-1
ASSFAAVDYEQY TRBJ2-7 TRBV5-1
SARVGGRGTDTQY TRBJ2-3 TRBV29-1
ATSRARGGQPQH TRBJ1-5 TRBV15
ASSLGGSSYNEQF TRBJ2-1 TRBV11-2
ASSFGRQGFNTEAF TRBJ1-1 TRBV5-1
ASSTRQGHSYEQY TRBJ2-7 TRBV6-5
SVAAGGPNEQF TRBJ2-1 TRBV29-1
AISESWGGYGYT TRBJ1-2 TRBV10-3
ASLAFQGAGTEAF TRBJ1-1 TRBV28
AWSSLRKLF TRBJ1-4 TRBV30